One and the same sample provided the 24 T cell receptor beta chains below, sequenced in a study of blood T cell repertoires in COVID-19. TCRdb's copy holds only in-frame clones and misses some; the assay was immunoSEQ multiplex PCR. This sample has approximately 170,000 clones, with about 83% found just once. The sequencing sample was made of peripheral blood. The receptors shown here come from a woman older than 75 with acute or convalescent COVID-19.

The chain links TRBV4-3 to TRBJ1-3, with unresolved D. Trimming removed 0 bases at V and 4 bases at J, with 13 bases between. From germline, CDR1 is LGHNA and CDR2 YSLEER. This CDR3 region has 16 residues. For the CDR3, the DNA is TGCGCCAGCAGCCAAGAAATTAGCGTATCGGGAAACACCATATATTTT. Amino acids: CASSQEISVSGNTIYF.

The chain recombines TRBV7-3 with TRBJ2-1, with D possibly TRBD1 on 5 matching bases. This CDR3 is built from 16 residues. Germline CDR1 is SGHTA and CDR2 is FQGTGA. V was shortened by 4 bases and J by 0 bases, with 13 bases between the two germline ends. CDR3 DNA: TGTGCCAGCAGCTCTCTTCCAGGGAACTCCTACAATGAGCAGTTCTTC. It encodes CASSSLPGNSYNEQFF.

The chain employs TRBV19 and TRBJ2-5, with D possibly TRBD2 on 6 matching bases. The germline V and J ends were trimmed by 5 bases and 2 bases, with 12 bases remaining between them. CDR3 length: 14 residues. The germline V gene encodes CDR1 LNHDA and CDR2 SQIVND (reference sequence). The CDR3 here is CASSVQGGQETQYF. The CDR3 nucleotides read TGTGCCAGTAGTGTGCAGGGAGGACAAGAGACCCAGTACTTC.

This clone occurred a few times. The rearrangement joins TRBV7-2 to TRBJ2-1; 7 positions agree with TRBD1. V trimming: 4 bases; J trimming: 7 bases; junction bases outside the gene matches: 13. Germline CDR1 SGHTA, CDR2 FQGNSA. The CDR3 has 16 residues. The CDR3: CASSSDPGQPRNEQFF. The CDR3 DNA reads TGTGCCAGCAGCTCAGATCCGGGACAGCCTCGAAATGAGCAGTTCTTC. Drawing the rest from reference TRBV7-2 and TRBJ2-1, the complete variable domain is GAGVSQSPSNKVTEKGKDVELRCDPISGHTALYWYRQSLGQGLEFLIYFQGNSAPDKSGLPSDRFSAERTGGSVSTLTIQRTQQEDSAVYLCASSSDPGQPRNEQFFGPGTRLTVL.

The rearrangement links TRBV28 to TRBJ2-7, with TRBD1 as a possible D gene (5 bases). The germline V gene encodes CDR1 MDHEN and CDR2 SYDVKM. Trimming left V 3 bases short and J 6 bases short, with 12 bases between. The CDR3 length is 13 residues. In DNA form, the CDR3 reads TGTGCCAGCAGTTTGGGGCAGACGGGCGAGCAGTACTTC. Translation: CASSLGQTGEQYF.

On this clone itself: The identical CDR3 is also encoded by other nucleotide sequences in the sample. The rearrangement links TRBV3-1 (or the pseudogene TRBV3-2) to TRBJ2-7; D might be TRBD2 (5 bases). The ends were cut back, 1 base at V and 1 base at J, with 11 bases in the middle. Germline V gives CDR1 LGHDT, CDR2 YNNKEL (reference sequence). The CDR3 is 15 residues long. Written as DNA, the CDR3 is TGTGCCAGCAGCCAAGCGGCAGGCGGGTCCTACGAGCAGTACTTC. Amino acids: CASSQAAGGSYEQYF.

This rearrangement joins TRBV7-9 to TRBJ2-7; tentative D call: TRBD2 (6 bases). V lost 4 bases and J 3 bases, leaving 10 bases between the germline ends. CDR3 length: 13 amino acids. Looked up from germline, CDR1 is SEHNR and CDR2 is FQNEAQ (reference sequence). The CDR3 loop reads CASSSGLLYEQYF. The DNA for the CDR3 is TGTGCCAGCAGCTCGGGACTCCTCTACGAGCAGTACTTC.

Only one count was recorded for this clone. The CDR3 DNA follows: TGTGCCAGCAGTTTTCAGGTGGTAGAGACCCAGTACTTC. Its protein product is CASSFQVVETQYF. The rearrangement links TRBV12-3 or TRBV12-4 to TRBJ2-5, with D unclear. Trimming pared 3 bases from V and 4 bases from J, leaving 9 bases between. CDR3 size: 13 residues.

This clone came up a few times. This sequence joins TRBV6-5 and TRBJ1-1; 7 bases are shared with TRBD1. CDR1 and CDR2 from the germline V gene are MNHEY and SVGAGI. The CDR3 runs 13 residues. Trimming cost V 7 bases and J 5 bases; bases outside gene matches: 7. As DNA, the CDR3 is TGTGCCAGCAAGGAGACAGGGAAGACTGAAGCTTTCTTT. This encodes CASKETGKTEAFF.

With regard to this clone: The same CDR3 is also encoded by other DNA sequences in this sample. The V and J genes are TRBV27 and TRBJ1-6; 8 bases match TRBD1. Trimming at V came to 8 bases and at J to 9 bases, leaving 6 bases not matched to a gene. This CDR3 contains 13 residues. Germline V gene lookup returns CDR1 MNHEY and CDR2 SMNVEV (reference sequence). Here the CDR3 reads CASSDRGFSPLHF. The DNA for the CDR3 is TGTGCCAGCTCCGACAGGGGATTTTCACCCCTCCACTTT.

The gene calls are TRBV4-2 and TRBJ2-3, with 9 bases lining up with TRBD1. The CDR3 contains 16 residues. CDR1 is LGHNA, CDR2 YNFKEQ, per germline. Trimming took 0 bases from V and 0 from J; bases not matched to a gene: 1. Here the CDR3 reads CASSQEGTGSTDTQYF. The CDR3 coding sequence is TGTGCCAGCAGCCAAGAGGGGACAGGGAGCACAGATACGCAGTATTTT.

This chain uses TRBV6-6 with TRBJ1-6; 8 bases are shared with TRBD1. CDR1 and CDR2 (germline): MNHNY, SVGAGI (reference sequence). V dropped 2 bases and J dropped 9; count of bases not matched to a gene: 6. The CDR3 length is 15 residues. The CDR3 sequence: CASSYDQGAGSPLHF. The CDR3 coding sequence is TGTGCCAGCAGTTACGATCAGGGGGCTGGTTCACCCCTCCACTTT.

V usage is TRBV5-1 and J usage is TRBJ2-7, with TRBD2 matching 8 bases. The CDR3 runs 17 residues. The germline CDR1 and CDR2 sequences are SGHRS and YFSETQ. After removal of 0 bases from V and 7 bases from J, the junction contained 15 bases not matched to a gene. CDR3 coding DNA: TGCGCCAGCAGCTTGGTCCTCACGGGAGGGCCCTCGGGGGAGCAGTACTTC. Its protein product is CASSLVLTGGPSGEQYF.

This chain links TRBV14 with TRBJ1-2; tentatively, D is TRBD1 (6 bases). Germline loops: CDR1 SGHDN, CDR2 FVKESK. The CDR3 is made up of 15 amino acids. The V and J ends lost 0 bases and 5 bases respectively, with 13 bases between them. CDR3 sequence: CASSQEDRGPYGYTF. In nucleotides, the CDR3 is TGTGCCAGCAGCCAAGAGGACAGAGGACCTTATGGCTACACCTTC.

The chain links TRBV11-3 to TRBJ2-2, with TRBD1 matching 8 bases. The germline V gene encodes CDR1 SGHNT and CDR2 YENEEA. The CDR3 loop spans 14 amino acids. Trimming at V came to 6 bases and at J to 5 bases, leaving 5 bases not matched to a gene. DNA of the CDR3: TGTGCCAGCAGTCGGGACAGGTTGACCGGGGAGCTGTTTTTT. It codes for CASSRDRLTGELFF.

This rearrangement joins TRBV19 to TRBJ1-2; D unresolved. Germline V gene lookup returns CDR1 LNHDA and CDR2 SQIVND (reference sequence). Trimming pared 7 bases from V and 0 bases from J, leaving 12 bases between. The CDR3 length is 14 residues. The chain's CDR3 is CASTPVTTNYGYTF. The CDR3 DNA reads TGTGCCAGTACCCCAGTGACTACTAACTATGGCTACACCTTC.

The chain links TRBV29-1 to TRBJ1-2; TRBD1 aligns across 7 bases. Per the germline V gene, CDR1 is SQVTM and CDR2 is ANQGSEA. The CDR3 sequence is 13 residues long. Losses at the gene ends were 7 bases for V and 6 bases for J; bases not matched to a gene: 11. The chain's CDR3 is CSADQGGENGYTF. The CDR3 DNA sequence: TGCAGCGCAGATCAGGGGGGCGAGAATGGCTACACCTTC.

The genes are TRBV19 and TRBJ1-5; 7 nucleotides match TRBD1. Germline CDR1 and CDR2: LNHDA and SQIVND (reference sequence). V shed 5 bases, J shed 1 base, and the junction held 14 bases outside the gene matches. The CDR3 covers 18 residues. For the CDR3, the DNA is TGTGCCAGTAGTCCCCGGTACGGGACAGATTTAAGCAATCAGCCCCAGCATTTT. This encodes CASSPRYGTDLSNQPQHF.

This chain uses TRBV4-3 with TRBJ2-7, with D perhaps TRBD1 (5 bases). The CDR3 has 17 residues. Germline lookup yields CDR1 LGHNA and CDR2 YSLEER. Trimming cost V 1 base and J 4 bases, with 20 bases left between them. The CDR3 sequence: CASSQGRSRSGIYEQYF. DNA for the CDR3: TGCGCCAGCAGCCAAGGTCGCTCGAGATCAGGGATATACGAGCAGTACTTC.

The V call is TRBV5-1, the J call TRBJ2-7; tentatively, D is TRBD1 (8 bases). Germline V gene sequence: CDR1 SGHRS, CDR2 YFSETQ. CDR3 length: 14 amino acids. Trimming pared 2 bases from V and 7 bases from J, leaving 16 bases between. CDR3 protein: CASSLTGGALEQYF. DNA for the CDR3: TGCGCCAGCAGCTTAACAGGGGGGGCTTTAGAGCAGTACTTC.

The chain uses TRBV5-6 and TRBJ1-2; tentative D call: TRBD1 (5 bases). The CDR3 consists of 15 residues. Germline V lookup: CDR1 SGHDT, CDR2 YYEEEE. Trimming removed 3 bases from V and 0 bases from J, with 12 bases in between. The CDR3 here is CASSSGHTANYGYTF. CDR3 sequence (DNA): TGTGCCAGCAGCTCCGGACACACAGCTAACTATGGCTACACCTTC.

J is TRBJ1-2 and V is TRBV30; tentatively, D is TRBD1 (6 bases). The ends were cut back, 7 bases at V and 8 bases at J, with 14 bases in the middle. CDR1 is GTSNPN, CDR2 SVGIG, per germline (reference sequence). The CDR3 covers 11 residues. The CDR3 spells CASQGTKGYTF. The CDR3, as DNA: TGTGCCTCCCAGGGGACGAAAGGCTACACCTTC.

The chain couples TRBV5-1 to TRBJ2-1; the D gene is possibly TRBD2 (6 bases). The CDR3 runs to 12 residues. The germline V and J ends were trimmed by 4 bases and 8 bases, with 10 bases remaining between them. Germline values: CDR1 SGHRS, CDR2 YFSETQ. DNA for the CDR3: TGCGCCAGCAGCCTATGGGGGGATGAGCAGTTCTTC. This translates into CASSLWGDEQFF.

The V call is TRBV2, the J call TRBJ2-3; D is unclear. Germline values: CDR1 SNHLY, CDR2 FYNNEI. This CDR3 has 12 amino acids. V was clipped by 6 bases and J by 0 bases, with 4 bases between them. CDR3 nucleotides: TGTGCCAGCAGGGAGAGCACAGATACGCAGTATTTT. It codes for CASRESTDTQYF.